This T cell receptor beta chain was recorded in a study of CD8+ T cells in alopecia areata. Study-level points and caveats: Sharing of TCR sequences between patients (possibly for HLA-related reasons) was less clear than in mice. In scalp and blood during tofacitinib, many expanded lesional clones persisted.

Turning to this clone: Its target is not known.

This CDR3 has 18 residues. Trimming removed 2 bases at V and 4 bases at J, with 22 bases between. CDR1 is LGHNA and CDR2 is YSLEER in the germline V gene. Indicated treatment: oral pan-JAK inhibitor, 5-10 mg twice daily. RNA was isolated and reverse transcribed to cDNA, the sequencing template. The method was immunoSEQ multiplex PCR; TCRdb's version includes in-frame clones alone and lacks a portion of them. The data show about 190,000 clones, about three fifths seen once. Sequencing used CD4+ T cells sorted from blood, obtained at week 4, from a patient treated with tofacitinib. This TCR was sampled from a human donor with alopecia areata. The chain uses TRBV4-3 and TRBJ2-3, with D possibly TRBD1 on 5 matching bases. CDR3 loop: CASSQKQADFLIADTQYF. DNA for the CDR3: TGCGCCAGCAGCCAAAAACAGGCAGATTTTCTGATAGCAGATACGCAGTATTTT.